This T cell receptor beta chain was sequenced for a study of T cell responses to AZD1222 COVID-19 vaccine. The study's findings and limits: Donor demographics were predominantly white British with a female majority; clonal diversity may be underestimated. Across spike, vaccine-associated CD4 TCRs were found, dominant at 160-218 and 743-854.

Sequenced by immunoSEQ multiplex PCR; TCRdb stores in-frame clones only, minus some. The table includes 150,000 to 200,000 clones, approximately 95% detected once. This clone has only one observation. Its antigen is as yet unknown. This CDR3 comprises 13 residues. Trimming shortened V by 8 bases and J by 2 bases, and 12 bases separated the two germline ends. Germline V lookup: CDR1 MDHEN, CDR2 SYDVKM. The TCR was taken from an adult in good health. The source was peripheral blood, collected on day 0 of AZD1222 vaccination. V is TRBV28 and J is TRBJ1-1; D is perhaps TRBD1 (6 bases). The CDR3 DNA reads TGTGCCAGCGAAGGACAGCCCAACACTGAAGCTTTCTTT. Translated, it gives CASEGQPNTEAFF.